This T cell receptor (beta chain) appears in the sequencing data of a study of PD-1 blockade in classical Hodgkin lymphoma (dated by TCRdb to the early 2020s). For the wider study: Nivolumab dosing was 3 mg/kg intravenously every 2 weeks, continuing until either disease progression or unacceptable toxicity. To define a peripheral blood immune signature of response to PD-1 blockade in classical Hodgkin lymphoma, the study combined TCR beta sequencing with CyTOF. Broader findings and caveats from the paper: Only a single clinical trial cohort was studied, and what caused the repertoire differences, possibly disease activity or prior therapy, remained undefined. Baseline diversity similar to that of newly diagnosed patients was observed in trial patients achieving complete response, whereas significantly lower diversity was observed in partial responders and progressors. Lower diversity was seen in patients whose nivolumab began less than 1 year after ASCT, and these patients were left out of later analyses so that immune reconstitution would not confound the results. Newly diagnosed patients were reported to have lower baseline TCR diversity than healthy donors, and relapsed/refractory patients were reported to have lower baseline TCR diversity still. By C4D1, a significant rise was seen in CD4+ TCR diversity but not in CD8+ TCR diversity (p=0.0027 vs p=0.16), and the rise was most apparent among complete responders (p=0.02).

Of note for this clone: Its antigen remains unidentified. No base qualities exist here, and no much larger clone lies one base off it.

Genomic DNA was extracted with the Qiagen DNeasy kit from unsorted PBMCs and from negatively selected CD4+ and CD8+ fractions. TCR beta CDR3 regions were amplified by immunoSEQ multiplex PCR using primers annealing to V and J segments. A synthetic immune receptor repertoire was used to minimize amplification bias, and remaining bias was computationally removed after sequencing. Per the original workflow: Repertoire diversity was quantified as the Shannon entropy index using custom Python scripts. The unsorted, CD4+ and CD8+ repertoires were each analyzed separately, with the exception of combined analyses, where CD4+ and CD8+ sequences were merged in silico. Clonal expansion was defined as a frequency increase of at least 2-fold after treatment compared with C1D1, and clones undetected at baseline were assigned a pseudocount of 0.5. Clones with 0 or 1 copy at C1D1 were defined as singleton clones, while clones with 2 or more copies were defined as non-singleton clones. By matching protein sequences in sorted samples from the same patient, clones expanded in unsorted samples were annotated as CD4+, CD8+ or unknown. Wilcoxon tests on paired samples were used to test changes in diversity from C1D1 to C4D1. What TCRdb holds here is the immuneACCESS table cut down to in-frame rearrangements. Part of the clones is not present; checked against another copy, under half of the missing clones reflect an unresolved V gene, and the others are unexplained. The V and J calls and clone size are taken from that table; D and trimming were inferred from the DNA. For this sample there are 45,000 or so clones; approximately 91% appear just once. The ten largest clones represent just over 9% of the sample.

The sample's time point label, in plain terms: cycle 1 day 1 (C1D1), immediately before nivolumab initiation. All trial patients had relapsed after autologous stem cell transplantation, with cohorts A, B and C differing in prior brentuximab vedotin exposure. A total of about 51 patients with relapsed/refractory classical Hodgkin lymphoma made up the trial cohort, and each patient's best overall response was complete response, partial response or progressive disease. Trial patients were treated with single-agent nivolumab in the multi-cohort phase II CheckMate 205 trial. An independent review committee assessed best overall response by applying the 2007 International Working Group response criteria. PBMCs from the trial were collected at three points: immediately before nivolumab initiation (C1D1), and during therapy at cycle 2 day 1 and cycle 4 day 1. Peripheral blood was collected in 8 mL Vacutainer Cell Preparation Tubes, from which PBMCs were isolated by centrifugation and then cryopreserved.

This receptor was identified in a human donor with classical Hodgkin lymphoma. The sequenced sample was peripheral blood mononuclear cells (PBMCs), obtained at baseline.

The DNA is as follows: TGTGCCAGCAGCGTTGAGGGCTTCTCCTACGAGCAGTACTTC. Translated, it reads CASSVEGFSYEQYF. The sequence is built from TRBV9 and TRBJ2-7, and TRBD2 may be the D gene, going by 5 matching bases. In the germline V gene, CDR1 corresponds to SGDLS and CDR2 to YYNGEE. The CDR3 spans 14 residues, from the cysteine through the phenylalanine. Here the CDR3 DNA is all that survives: 42 bases in frame from base 1. V drops 2 bases and J drops 0 bases, leaving 9 bases in between.